These T cell receptor beta chains were read from a single sample in a study of shared clonotypes between healthy human individuals. Produced via immunoSEQ multiplex PCR; TCRdb's table is partial and in-frame only. Among 2 million to 2.5 million clones listed, over 85% were seen once. Material for sequencing was naive CD8+ T cells sorted from blood. All receptors come from a man aged 18 to 35 in good health. CDR3s include the opening cysteine and the closing phenylalanine or tryptophan. D genes are given only for firm matches. Not all rows give a size; the values are once, few, many and, for expanded clones, a class.

TRBD1	.	TRBV6-5	TRBJ2-2	TGTGCCAGCAGTTACACAGACAGGGGGCCCACCGGGGAGCTGTTTTTT	CASSYTDRGPTGELFF
TRBD1	.	TRBV28	TRBJ2-2	TGTGCCACCGGGACAGGGGGCTTTGGCGGGGAGCTGTTTTTT	CATGTGGFGGELFF
TRBD2	.	TRBV5-1	TRBJ2-7	TGCGCCAGCAGCACGGCCGGGACTAGCGGCTACGAGCAGTACTTC	CASSTAGTSGYEQYF
.	.	TRBV2	TRBJ1-1	TGTGCCAGCAGTACCGAAGCTTTCTTT	CASSTEAFF
TRBD1	.	TRBV13	TRBJ1-2	TGTGCCAGCAGCCAACATTCCAACGGACAGGCTGGCTACACCTTC	CASSQHSNGQAGYTF
TRBD2	.	TRBV7-9	TRBJ2-5	TGTGCCAGCAGCCCACCCGTGACTAGCGGAGAGGAAGAGACCCAGTACTTC	CASSPPVTSGEEETQYF
TRBD1	few	TRBV5-6	TRBJ1-5	TGTGCCAGCAGCACCGGGACAGGGGTTCAGCCCCAGCATTTT	CASSTGTGVQPQHF
TRBD1	.	TRBV29-1	TRBJ1-3	TGCAGCGTTGAAGATTGGGGACAGGAAGCCACTGGAAACACCATATATTTT	CSVEDWGQEATGNTIYF
.	.	TRBV11-2	TRBJ2-3	TGTGCCAGCAGCACTAAAGGGGCCGGGGGCACAGATACGCAGTATTTT	CASSTKGAGGTDTQYF
.	.	TRBV9	TRBJ2-1	TGTGCCAGCAGCGTATTCTCCGGGGGTGCGCGGGGACACAATGAGCAGTTCTTC	CASSVFSGGARGHNEQFF
TRBD2	.	TRBV5-6	TRBJ2-1	TGTGCCAGCAGCTTGGCTAGCGGGGGATTTTACAATGAGCAGTTCTTC	CASSLASGGFYNEQFF
.	.	TRBV7-9	TRBJ1-6	TGTGCCAGCAGCTTATATGGGGAAGGGGCCCTCCACTTT	CASSLYGEGALHF
.	.	TRBV19	TRBJ1-5	TGTGCCAGTAGTACCGCAGAGTATAGCAATCAGCCCCAGCATTTT	CASSTAEYSNQPQHF
TRBD2	.	TRBV7-2	TRBJ2-7	TGTGCCAGCAGTTCCTTAGCGGGAGGGCCTAGCGAGCAGTACTTC	CASSSLAGGPSEQYF
TRBD1	.	TRBV9	TRBJ1-5	TGTGCCAGCAGCGCGGGACAGGGTTCCGGTAATCAGCCCCAGCATTTT	CASSAGQGSGNQPQHF